A single sample gave rise to the 19 T cell receptor beta chains below, sequenced in a study of shared clonotypes between healthy human individuals. The assay was immunoSEQ multiplex PCR, and TCRdb's table has in-frame clones only and misses some. The repertoire includes some 550,000 clones, roughly 97% of them detected once, and roughly 0.05% sits in the top ten. Sequencing was carried out using naive CD4+ T cells sorted from blood. The subset was: CD45RA+ positively selected. The receptors here all came from a woman aged 30 to 39 in good health.

This chain joins TRBV9 and TRBJ2-3, with 12 bases aligning to TRBD2. This CDR3 spans 17 amino acids. The J segment lost 4 bases and the V segment lost 3 bases, leaving 9 bases of the junction unmatched. Germline CDR1 and CDR2: SGDLS and YYNGEE. CDR3 protein: CASSGSSGRAWADTQYF. CDR3 sequence (DNA): TGTGCCAGCAGCGGGTCTAGCGGGAGGGCCTGGGCAGATACGCAGTATTTT.

V is TRBV15 and J is TRBJ1-2; TRBD1 might be the D (6 bases). Germline CDR1 reads LNHNV; CDR2 reads YYDKDF (reference sequence). V was trimmed by 0 bases and J by 13 bases, leaving 24 bases between them. This CDR3 has 16 residues. The DNA for the CDR3 is TGTGCCACCAGCAGAGATTGGGGGGCGAGGGATATGGTGGGCACCTTC. Its translation: CATSRDWGARDMVGTF. Variable domain in full (rest from reference TRBV15 and TRBJ1-2): DAMVIQNPRYQVTQFGKPVTLSCSQTLNHNVMYWYQQKSSQAPKLLFHYYDKDFNNEADTPDNFQSRRPNTSFCFLDIRSPGLGDTAMYLCATSRDWGARDMVGTFGSGTRLTVV.

The chain links TRBV28 to TRBJ1-2; TRBD1 aligns across 9 bases. The germline V gene has CDR1 MDHEN and CDR2 SYDVKM. This CDR3 spans 13 amino acids. V shed 5 bases, J shed 4 bases, and the junction held 2 bases outside the gene matches. The CDR3 protein is CASSQDRGYGYTF. CDR3 DNA: TGTGCCAGCAGTCAGGACAGGGGCTATGGCTACACCTTC.

The CDR3 protein is CASSLIGTEAFF. CDR3 coding DNA: TGTGCCAGCAGTTTAATCGGGACCGAAGCTTTCTTT. V usage is TRBV28 and J usage is TRBJ1-1; possibly TRBD1 for D (5 bases). The V end lost 2 bases, the J end lost 8 bases, and 9 bases lay between the germline ends. Germline V gives CDR1 MDHEN, CDR2 SYDVKM. CDR3 length equals 12 residues.

The rearrangement joins TRBV18 to TRBJ2-7, with 7 bases aligning to TRBD1. Germline V CDR1 and CDR2: KGHSH, LQKENI. CDR3 length equals 13 residues. V trimming: 3 bases; J trimming: 6 bases; junction bases outside the gene matches: 5. CDR3 sequence: CASSPRDRVEQYF. The CDR3 DNA reads TGTGCCAGCTCACCGAGAGACAGGGTCGAGCAGTACTTC.

The chain joins TRBV5-5 to TRBJ1-5, with 7 nucleotides matching TRBD1. CDR3 size: 15 residues. The J segment lost 6 bases and the V segment lost 0 bases, leaving 6 bases of the junction unmatched. CDR1 and CDR2 from the germline V gene are SGHKS and YYEKEE (reference sequence). The CDR3 reads CASSLVVQGVQPQHF. The CDR3 region has the DNA TGTGCCAGCAGCTTGGTAGTGCAGGGGGTTCAGCCCCAGCATTTT.

This chain uses TRBV6-5 with TRBJ1-3; D is ambiguous. The germline V gene encodes CDR1 MNHEY and CDR2 SVGAGI. V was shortened by 2 bases and J by 0 bases, with 11 bases between the two germline ends. This CDR3 comprises 16 residues. CDR3 loop: CASSYARSSSGNTIYF. In DNA form, the CDR3 reads TGTGCCAGCAGTTACGCCCGGTCCTCCTCTGGAAACACCATATATTTT.

The rearrangement uses TRBV7-2 and TRBJ2-1, with a tentative D call TRBD2 (5 bases). Per germline, CDR1 SGHTA and CDR2 FQGNSA. The CDR3 is 13 amino acids. The V and J ends lost 3 bases and 4 bases respectively, with 7 bases between them. The CDR3 region has the DNA TGTGCCAGCAGCTTCGACTATTACAATGAGCAGTTCTTC. Protein: CASSFDYYNEQFF. The complete variable domain, with remaining parts taken from reference TRBV7-2 and TRBJ2-1, reads GAGVSQSPSNKVTEKGKDVELRCDPISGHTALYWYRQSLGQGLEFLIYFQGNSAPDKSGLPSDRFSAERTGGSVSTLTIQRTQQEDSAVYLCASSFDYYNEQFFGPGTRLTVL.

The chain joins TRBV27 to TRBJ2-7, with 8 bases aligning to TRBD1. Germline-derived CDR1 and CDR2 are MNHEY and SMNVEV (reference sequence). The CDR3 is made up of 14 amino acids. The trim removed 7 bases at V and 2 bases at J, leaving 7 bases unmatched. The CDR3 here is CASTSGQGPYEQYF. As DNA, the CDR3 is TGTGCCAGCACTTCCGGACAGGGTCCCTACGAGCAGTACTTC.

This chain links TRBV6-4 with TRBJ2-2; D uncertain. The CDR3 totals 13 residues. The germline V and J ends were trimmed by 3 bases and 6 bases, with 8 bases remaining between them. CDR1 is MRHNA and CDR2 is SNTAGT in the germline V gene. This CDR3 reads CASSEQRAGELFF. Here the CDR3 DNA reads TGTGCCAGCAGTGAACAGCGAGCCGGGGAGCTGTTTTTT.

Comments on this clone: The same CDR3 can be traced to other DNA sequences in this sample. This chain uses TRBV19 with TRBJ1-5; the D is unclear. This CDR3 is built from 14 residues. CDR1 is LNHDA, CDR2 SQIVND, per germline (reference sequence). V lost 3 bases and J lost 0, with 6 bases in between. The DNA of the CDR3 is TGTGCCAGTAGTATCGTTTATAGCAATCAGCCCCAGCATTTT. Protein: CASSIVYSNQPQHF.

The rearrangement links TRBV6-1 to TRBJ2-7, with 10 bases matching TRBD1. Trimming took 4 bases from V and 3 from J; bases not matched to a gene: 12. CDR3 length equals 17 residues. Looked up from germline, CDR1 is MNHNS and CDR2 is SASEGT. In nucleotides, the CDR3 is TGTGCCAGCAGTGGGACAGGGGGGCCAGCGGTTAGCTACGAGCAGTACTTC. It is translated as CASSGTGGPAVSYEQYF.

The V gene is TRBV5-4, the J gene TRBJ2-5; no clear D. In germline, CDR1 is SGHNT, CDR2 YYREEE (reference sequence). The CDR3 sequence is 14 residues long. Deletions cut 3 bases from V and 4 bases from J, with 13 bases between. CDR3 loop: CASSSGGSLETQYF. CDR3 DNA sequence: TGTGCCAGCAGCTCCGGTGGTAGCCTAGAGACCCAGTACTTC.

The chain joins TRBV6-6 to TRBJ2-1; D gene uncertain. The CDR3 is 11 residues long. Germline values: CDR1 MNHNY, CDR2 SVGAGI (reference sequence). V dropped 8 bases and J dropped 3 bases, with 5 bases sitting between them. DNA for the CDR3: TGTGCCAGCGGGGACTACAATGAGCAGTTCTTC. The encoded protein is CASGDYNEQFF.

The V gene is TRBV7-8, the J gene TRBJ1-6; D uncertain. The CDR3 is made up of 13 amino acids. V was trimmed by 5 bases and J by 7 bases, leaving 9 bases between them. Germline CDR1 reads SGHVS; CDR2 reads FQNEAQ. CDR3 amino acids: CASSLLENSPLHF. In nucleotides, the CDR3 is TGTGCCAGCAGCCTCTTAGAGAATTCACCCCTCCACTTT.

This clone was recorded once. The genes are TRBV18 and TRBJ2-2; 9 bases are a match to TRBD1. This CDR3 is 16 amino acids long. CDR1 is KGHSH and CDR2 is LQKENI in the germline V gene. Germline trimming cut 4 bases from V and 0 bases from J; bases unmatched to any gene: 3. The CDR3 bases are TGTGCCAGCTCACTACAGGGGGCCACGAACACCGGGGAGCTGTTTTTT. Protein: CASSLQGATNTGELFF.

This chain links TRBV5-5 with TRBJ1-1; a possible D gene is TRBD1 (5 bases). Germline lookup yields CDR1 SGHKS and CDR2 YYEKEE (reference sequence). The V gene lost 1 base and the J gene lost 7 bases, with 14 bases spanning the gap. The CDR3 is made up of 14 amino acids. In DNA form, the CDR3 reads TGTGCCAGCAGCTTGCTGATCAGGGAGGATGAAGCTTTCTTT. Translating gives CASSLLIREDEAFF.

V and J are TRBV18 and TRBJ2-7; 9 bases map to TRBD2. Trimming removed 0 bases from V and 2 bases from J; junction bases left unmatched: 5. The germline CDR1 and CDR2 sequences are KGHSH and LQKENI. The CDR3 is 16 amino acids. CDR3 sequence reads: CASSPPFGTSPYEQYF. The DNA for the CDR3 is TGTGCCAGCTCACCACCTTTCGGGACTAGCCCCTACGAGCAGTACTTC.

This chain uses TRBV11-1 with TRBJ1-1; the D is unclear. Germline V gives CDR1 SGHAT, CDR2 FQDESV (reference sequence). The CDR3 has 13 residues. The germline V and J ends were trimmed by 1 base and 1 base, with 4 bases remaining between them. As DNA, the CDR3 is TGTGCCAGCAGCTTAGAACGGAACACTGAAGCTTTCTTT. Residues: CASSLERNTEAFF.